The entry below describes one T cell receptor beta chain. The data derive from a study of blood T cell repertoires in COVID-19. In the original workflow: Nucleated cell number was recorded as an estimate derived from reference gene primer amplification. Assay used: immunoSEQ multiplex PCR; TCRdb lists only in-frame clones, some missing. That table gives V, J and clone size, and the DNA gave D and trimming. The sample carries about 190,000 clones, 78% recorded once. V shed 3 bases, J shed 6 bases, and the junction held 11 bases outside the gene matches. There are 18 residues in the CDR3. Germline V gene sequence: CDR1 SEHNR, CDR2 FQNEAQ (reference sequence).

J is TRBJ2-3 and V is TRBV7-9; the match to TRBD2 covers 14 bases. Sequencing was performed on peripheral blood. The clonotype originates from a woman of 80 years or more with active or convalescent COVID-19. CDR3 sequence reads: CASSLGLAGALTGDTQYF. The CDR3 region has the DNA TGTGCCAGCAGCTTGGGACTAGCGGGGGCCCTAACCGGGGATACGCAGTATTTT.